This TCR beta chain was retrieved from a study of follicular helper T cells after annual influenza vaccination. Overall study context: Some donors were sampled over the 2013-2014, 2014-2015 and 2015-2016 vaccinations.

CDR3 length: 16 amino acids. Germline loops: CDR1 LNHNV, CDR2 YYDKDF (reference sequence). V was clipped by 3 bases and J by 0 bases, with 9 bases between them. TCRdb's copy holds only in-frame clones and misses some; the assay was immunoSEQ multiplex PCR. The repertoire holds about 6,800 clones, about 85% seen once, with roughly 0.6% in the top ten. Time point of the sample: 2015-2016 season, 7 days after influenza vaccination. Subjects lived in the community and lacked influenza vaccine within the prior 6 months. Study observations and caveats: ICOS-CD38- cTfh most often held earlier Day 7 ICOS+CD38+ clones.

About this clone itself: Its antigen is not known.

The specimen comprised CXCR5- memory CD4+ T cells sorted from blood, sampled 7 days after influenza vaccination. This sequence joins TRBV15 and TRBJ2-6; the D is unclear. The sequence came from an adult who received the influenza vaccine. The CDR3 reads CATSRQVLSGANVLTF. The CDR3 DNA reads TGTGCCACCAGCAGGCAGGTCCTCTCTGGGGCCAACGTCCTGACTTTC.